Shown below are 20 T cell receptor beta chains from a single sample sequenced in a study of T cells in narcolepsy. Profiling relied on immunoSEQ multiplex PCR, and the TCRdb table lists in-frame clones only, not all of them. The repertoire has 30,000 to 45,000 clones, around 85% of them found once; the top ten carry roughly 1.6%. Sequencing input: CD45RA- memory CD4+ T cells from PBMCs. These receptor sequences come from a human donor with narcolepsy.

The chain carries TRBV5-1 and TRBJ2-3, with TRBD2 matching 13 bases. CDR3 length: 16 amino acids. V lost 4 bases, J lost 4 bases, and 6 bases stayed unmatched. Germline V CDR1 and CDR2: SGHRS, YFSETQ. CDR3 coding DNA: TGCGCCAGCAGCGCAACTAGCGGGGGGGCCTCAGATACGCAGTATTTT. This gives the protein CASSATSGGASDTQYF.

The chain joins TRBV7-9 to TRBJ2-2, with D possibly matching TRBD1 (5 bases). The CDR3 is 15 residues long. Trimming left V 5 bases short and J 5 bases short, with 15 bases between. The V gene's germline CDR1 is SEHNR and CDR2 FQNEAQ (reference sequence). The CDR3 DNA follows: TGTGCCAGCAGCCCCCAGGGTAGGCGGACCGGGGAGCTGTTTTTT. This gives the protein CASSPQGRRTGELFF.

The gene calls are TRBV7-2 and TRBJ2-2; the match to TRBD1 covers 11 bases. The CDR3 sequence is 14 residues long. Germline CDR1 and CDR2: SGHTA and FQGNSA. V was clipped by 5 bases and J by 5 bases; unmatched bases: 1. This CDR3 reads CASSRDRGTGELFF. The CDR3 nucleotides read TGTGCCAGCAGCCGGGACAGGGGGACCGGGGAGCTGTTTTTT.

This chain joins TRBV9 and TRBJ1-3; TRBD1 is a possible D gene (6 bases). The CDR3 spans 15 residues. The V and J ends lost 0 bases and 2 bases respectively, with 9 bases between them. Germline lookup yields CDR1 SGDLS and CDR2 YYNGEE. CDR3 sequence (DNA): TGTGCCAGCAGCGTAGGCAGGGGCACTGGAAACACCATATATTTT. Translating it yields CASSVGRGTGNTIYF. Full variable domain (rest looked up from reference TRBV9 and TRBJ1-3): DSGVTQTPKHLITATGQRVTLRCSPRSGDLSVYWYQQSLDQGLQFLIQYYNGEERAKGNILERFSAQQFPDLHSELNLSSLELGDSALYFCASSVGRGTGNTIYFGEGSWLTVV.

V and J are TRBV9 and TRBJ2-3; 9 bases fit TRBD2. With V trimmed by 3 bases and J by 0 bases, 2 bases remained unmatched. Germline CDR1 reads SGDLS; CDR2 reads YYNGEE. The CDR3 has 15 amino acids. CDR3 residues: CASSETSGSTDTQYF. CDR3 DNA: TGTGCCAGCAGCGAGACTAGCGGTAGCACAGATACGCAGTATTTT.

This clone has only a few counts. This chain uses TRBV28 with TRBJ1-3; tentatively, D is TRBD1 (6 bases). Trimming left V 0 bases short and J 0 bases short, with 9 bases between. The V gene's germline CDR1 is MDHEN and CDR2 SYDVKM. The length of the CDR3 is 16 residues. The CDR3 spells CASSLWRTVSGNTIYF. The CDR3 coding sequence is TGTGCCAGCAGTTTATGGAGGACAGTCTCTGGAAACACCATATATTTT.

The genes are TRBV7-3 and TRBJ1-2, with 9 nucleotides matching TRBD1. The CDR3 extends over 14 amino acids. Trimming cost V 6 bases and J 6 bases; bases outside gene matches: 8. Germline loops: CDR1 SGHTA, CDR2 FQGTGA. The CDR3 sequence: CASSRDRTGDGYTF. The CDR3 bases are TGTGCCAGCAGTCGAGACCGGACAGGGGATGGCTACACCTTC.

This rearrangement joins TRBV7-8 to TRBJ2-7; TRBD1 or TRBD2 may be the D gene (5 bases each). Germline V gives CDR1 SGHVS, CDR2 FQNEAQ. V gave up 6 bases and J gave up 6 bases, with 12 bases separating them. This CDR3 has 12 residues. As DNA, the CDR3 is TGTGCCAGCAGGTGGGGGATGGGCGAGCAGTACTTC. Translating gives CASRWGMGEQYF.

The chain employs TRBV5-1 and TRBJ2-3, with TRBD1 identical over 8 bases. The germline V gene encodes CDR1 SGHRS and CDR2 YFSETQ. V trimming: 0 bases; J trimming: 4 bases; junction bases outside the gene matches: 16. The CDR3 contains 19 residues. The DNA of the CDR3 is TGCGCCAGCAGCTTGGCCATTAAGCATCCGGACAGGGAGGCAGATACGCAGTATTTT. Amino acid sequence: CASSLAIKHPDREADTQYF.

V gene TRBV4-3 combines with J gene TRBJ1-1; no clear D gene. Germline V gene data show CDR1 as LGHNA and CDR2 as YSLEER. The germline V and J ends were trimmed by 0 bases and 0 bases, with 8 bases remaining between them. The CDR3 contains 15 residues. The CDR3 sequence: CASSQDLRVNTEAFF. As DNA, the CDR3 is TGCGCCAGCAGCCAAGACTTAAGGGTGAACACTGAAGCTTTCTTT.

This clone appeared a few times. The chain combines TRBV19 with TRBJ1-1, with a tentative D call TRBD1 (6 bases). The V gene lost 5 bases and the J gene lost 0 bases, with 16 bases spanning the gap. The CDR3 covers 16 residues. CDR1 and CDR2 from the germline V gene are LNHDA and SQIVND (reference sequence). The CDR3 nucleotides are TGTGCCAGTAGTCCGGGACGGGACATCATGAACACTGAAGCTTTCTTT. Protein product: CASSPGRDIMNTEAFF. The full variable domain, its missing parts supplied by reference TRBV19 and TRBJ1-1, is DGGITQSPKYLFRKEGQNVTLSCEQNLNHDAMYWYRQDPGQGLRLIYYSQIVNDFQKGDIAEGYSVSREKKESFPLTVTSAQKNPTAFYLCASSPGRDIMNTEAFFGQGTRLTVV.

This clone has just a few counts. This chain uses TRBV6-6 with TRBJ1-2; TRBD1 agrees at 7 bases. Trimming removed 4 bases from V and 6 bases from J; junction bases left unmatched: 5. CDR1 is MNHNY and CDR2 is SVGAGI in the germline V gene (reference sequence). The CDR3 contains 13 residues. The CDR3 DNA follows: TGTGCCAGCAGTTGGGACAGAAAGGATGGCTACACCTTC. Its translation: CASSWDRKDGYTF.

CDR3 nucleotides: TGTGCCAGCAGCTTACGGTTTTCCGGCCAAGAGACCCAGTACTTC. Amino acids: CASSLRFSGQETQYF. The rearrangement uses TRBV13 and TRBJ2-5; D uncertain. V was cut by 2 bases and J by 1 base, with 11 bases left in between. The CDR3 runs 15 residues. Germline V gene sequence: CDR1 PRHDT, CDR2 FYEKMQ (reference sequence).

The genes are TRBV29-1 and TRBJ1-5; D perhaps matches TRBD1 (5 bases). This CDR3 region has 14 residues. V dropped 2 bases and J dropped 1 base, with 9 bases sitting between them. Per germline, CDR1 SQVTM and CDR2 ANQGSEA. The chain's CDR3 is CSVESRASNQPQHF. CDR3 coding DNA: TGCAGCGTTGAAAGCAGGGCCAGCAATCAGCCCCAGCATTTT.

The rearrangement links TRBV6-1 to TRBJ1-1, with 9 nucleotides matching TRBD1. The length of the CDR3 is 14 residues. Unmatched junction bases numbered 5, after V lost 7 bases and J lost 2 bases. Germline CDR1 and CDR2: MNHNS and SASEGT. CDR3 residues: CASTRDRVNTEAFF. The CDR3, as DNA: TGTGCCAGCACCCGGGACAGGGTAAACACTGAAGCTTTCTTT.

The chain joins TRBV5-4 to TRBJ2-1; TRBD2 aligns across 8 bases. Trimming took 5 bases from V and 7 from J; bases not matched to a gene: 11. The germline gives CDR1 SGHNT, CDR2 YYREEE (reference sequence). The CDR3 spans 15 residues. CDR3 loop: CASRAPGGWLNEQFF. CDR3 bases: TGTGCCAGCAGAGCTCCGGGGGGGTGGTTGAATGAGCAGTTCTTC.

V gene TRBV28 combines with J gene TRBJ2-7; perhaps TRBD2 as D (6 bases). This CDR3 has 15 amino acids. Trimming stripped 7 bases from V and 2 bases from J, with 18 bases between. CDR1 MDHEN and CDR2 SYDVKM come from the germline V gene. CDR3 sequence (DNA): TGTGCCAGCACCGCTGGGGGGTCCCCCCCCTACGAGCAGTACTTC. This gives the protein CASTAGGSPPYEQYF.

The chain combines TRBV9 with TRBJ2-7; tentative D call: TRBD1 (5 bases). CDR1 is SGDLS, CDR2 YYNGEE, per germline. This CDR3 comprises 15 residues. The V gene lost 0 bases and the J gene lost 6 bases, with 16 bases spanning the gap. The CDR3 nucleotides are TGTGCCAGCAGCGTAGCCTCAGGTGGGGCTGGCGAGCAGTACTTC. As protein: CASSVASGGAGEQYF.

The V call is TRBV19, the J call TRBJ1-6, with D perhaps matching TRBD1 (6 bases). Per the germline V gene, CDR1 is LNHDA and CDR2 is SQIVND (reference sequence). V lost 4 bases and J 9 bases, leaving 16 bases between the germline ends. The CDR3 runs to 15 residues. CDR3 amino acids: CASSTQTGVASPLHF. The DNA of the CDR3 is TGTGCCAGTAGTACCCAGACAGGAGTCGCTTCACCCCTCCACTTT.

There are a few counts of this clone. This chain connects TRBV21-1 to TRBJ2-7. TRBV21-1 is marked as a pseudogene. This CDR3 comprises 13 residues. This chain's CDR3 is CASTRGSSYEQYF. DNA of the CDR3: TGTGCCAGCACGAGGGGAAGCTCCTACGAGCAGTACTTC.